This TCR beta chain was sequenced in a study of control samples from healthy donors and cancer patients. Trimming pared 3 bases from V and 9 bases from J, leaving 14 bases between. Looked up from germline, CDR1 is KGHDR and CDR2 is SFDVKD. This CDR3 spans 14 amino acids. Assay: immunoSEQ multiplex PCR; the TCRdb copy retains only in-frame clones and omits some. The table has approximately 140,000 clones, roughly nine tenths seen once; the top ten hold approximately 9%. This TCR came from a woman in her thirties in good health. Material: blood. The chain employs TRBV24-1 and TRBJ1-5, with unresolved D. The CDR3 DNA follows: TGTGCCACCAGTGATAGGGAGAGGTGGGGGCCCCAGCATTTT. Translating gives CATSDRERWGPQHF.